This T cell receptor beta chain was recorded in a study of cytomegalovirus exposure and HLA in healthy donors. For the study at large: The early release's HLA-typed donors yielded some 85 million unique TCRs.

Looked up from germline, CDR1 is MNHNY and CDR2 is SVGAGI (reference sequence). Between the trimmed V and J ends, which lost 5 bases and 8 bases, there was a span of 9 bases. This CDR3 is 11 amino acids long. Study-wide findings and caveats: For presence/absence analyses, sequencing depth was assumed to be roughly uniform across donors. A link between a missense DCLRE1C variant and TCR beta V- and J-gene trimming emerged from a later analysis. For most TCR beta V segments, an earlier analysis put the productive rate at about 90% or about 30% of the time.

A multiplex PCR was run with 60 Vbeta primers and 13 Jbeta primers. Clones were read by immunoSEQ multiplex PCR, and TCRdb kept only the in-frame ones, dropping some. Counted here are 100,000 to 150,000 clones, around four fifths occurring once; the ten biggest clones make up approximately 1.5%. A word on this clone: What it recognizes is unknown.

The source of this sequence is a female donor in good health and CMV-seronegative. The sample comprised PBMCs. The chain joins TRBV6-6 to TRBJ1-2; a possible D gene is TRBD1 (5 bases). CDR3 in DNA: TGTGCCAGCAGTCATGGGGGGGGCTACACCTTC. Translated, it gives CASSHGGGYTF.